This T cell receptor beta chain was sequenced in a study of cytomegalovirus exposure and HLA in healthy donors. The CDR3 extends over 13 amino acids. The germline gives CDR1 SGHTA, CDR2 FQGNSA. The germline V and J ends were trimmed by 5 bases and 5 bases, with 12 bases remaining between them. Primers: 60 Vbeta forward and 13 Jbeta reverse. Using immunoSEQ multiplex PCR, the repertoire was profiled, and TCRdb retains in-frame clones only, with some absent. The profile shows some 130,000 clones, 60% to 75% of them singletons. The TCR was taken from a woman aged 50 to 60 in good health and CMV-seropositive. The specimen was PBMCs. This rearrangement joins TRBV7-2 to TRBJ2-5, with unresolved D. CDR3 sequence: CASSQSVRETQYF. CDR3 DNA sequence: TGTGCCAGCAGCCAGTCAGTTCGCGAGACCCAGTACTTC. The variable domain in full, completed from reference TRBV7-2 and TRBJ2-5, reads GAGVSQSPSNKVTEKGKDVELRCDPISGHTALYWYRQSLGQGLEFLIYFQGNSAPDKSGLPSDRFSAERTGGSVSTLTIQRTQQEDSAVYLCASSQSVRETQYFGPGTRLLVL.